These T cell receptor beta chains were read from a single sample in a study of blood T cell repertoires in COVID-19. Libraries were prepared by immunoSEQ multiplex PCR; TCRdb keeps only in-frame clonotypes and omits some of them. In the table there are some 230,000 clones, around 83% of which are singletons. Sequenced material: peripheral blood. All receptors come from a man aged 35 to 55 with acute or convalescent COVID-19. Each CDR3 is given without its conserved first and last residue.

J,V,CDR3
TRBJ2-5,TRBV19,ASKDRGGSSGETQY
TRBJ1-5,TRBV6-2/TRBV6-3,ASSYSSDQPQH
TRBJ1-5,TRBV12-3/TRBV12-4,ASTLGGSQPQH
TRBJ1-5,TRBV19,ASSSRGQVGQPQH
TRBJ1-2,TRBV5-5,ASSSAEVYGYT
TRBJ1-2,TRBV18,ASSPGTVDNYGYT
TRBJ1-2,TRBV7-9,ASSFRGASGYT
TRBJ1-1,TRBV7-2,ASSLASSMNTEAF
TRBJ1-1,TRBV9,ASSYGTGGAQRNTEAF
TRBJ2-3,TRBV7-6,ASSHPQGRGDTQY
TRBJ2-1,TRBV19,ASTFSGTVPHEQF
TRBJ1-2,TRBV3-1/TRBV3-2,ASSQLDRVST
TRBJ1-1,TRBV6-5,ASTQTQNTEAF
TRBJ2-5,TRBV28,ASSSWDSQETQY
TRBJ2-1,TRBV4-1,ASSQERADNEQF
TRBJ1-1,TRBV7-9,ASSFRRDRGGTEAF
TRBJ1-3,TRBV5-4,ASSVGPGQVSGNTIY
TRBJ1-5,TRBV18,ASSPQGESNQPQH
TRBJ1-6,TRBV27,ASSWSGTGLDKDNSPLH
TRBJ1-1,TRBV2,ASTGTAVNTEAF
TRBJ1-2,TRBV28,ASSLSQGAGEGYT
TRBJ1-5,TRBV4-2,ASSPLRATGGIQPQH
TRBJ1-4,TRBV28,ASSSTLGQSEKLF
TRBJ1-2,TRBV2,ASSVVQGSPYGYT
TRBJ1-1,TRBV9,ASSSRYGTEAF
TRBJ2-7,TRBV5-1,ASSLEAAGGPYEQY
TRBJ2-2,TRBV19,ASSIDVRVTGELF
TRBJ1-2,TRBV29-1,SVDLGLGYT
TRBJ1-2,TRBV3-1/TRBV3-2,ASSQFIQGRGLYGYT
TRBJ2-5,TRBV27,ASSRGTRASGETQY
TRBJ1-1,TRBV7-3,ASSLMEGTEAF
TRBJ1-2,TRBV6-1,ASSEIYGSGYGYT
TRBJ1-5,TRBV5-6,ASSGQNSNQPQH
TRBJ2-3,TRBV4-2,ASSQELAGLPSTDTQY
TRBJ1-2,TRBV15,ATSRSGQIQGAKDYGYT
TRBJ1-2,TRBV19,ASSMGRGTHGYT
TRBJ1-2,TRBV19,ASIKLGGNYGYT
TRBJ1-3,TRBV7-8,ASSLETPYSGNTIY
TRBJ2-3,TRBV7-2,ASSPERGLSTDTQY
TRBJ2-3,TRBV6-5,ASIPGQGGTDTQY
TRBJ1-2,TRBV19,ASRGQGINYGYT
TRBJ1-2,TRBV29-1,SSTQGGDGYT
TRBJ1-2,TRBV6-5,ASTLTDNYGYT
TRBJ2-1,TRBV7-2,ASSFRSGQSYNEQF
TRBJ2-1,TRBV19,ASTIGGVYNEQF
TRBJ2-5,TRBV27,ASSPSILLLRQETQY
TRBJ1-5,TRBV6-5,ASSFNQPQH
TRBJ1-4,TRBV19,ASSIDRRGITLGEKLF
TRBJ2-1,TRBV7-8,ASSFAGGLSGAYNEQF
TRBJ1-1,TRBV28,ASSRRTLPKVGTEAF
TRBJ2-5,TRBV19,ASSMSGGVQETQY
TRBJ1-6,TRBV6-1,ASSDRGNSYNSPLH